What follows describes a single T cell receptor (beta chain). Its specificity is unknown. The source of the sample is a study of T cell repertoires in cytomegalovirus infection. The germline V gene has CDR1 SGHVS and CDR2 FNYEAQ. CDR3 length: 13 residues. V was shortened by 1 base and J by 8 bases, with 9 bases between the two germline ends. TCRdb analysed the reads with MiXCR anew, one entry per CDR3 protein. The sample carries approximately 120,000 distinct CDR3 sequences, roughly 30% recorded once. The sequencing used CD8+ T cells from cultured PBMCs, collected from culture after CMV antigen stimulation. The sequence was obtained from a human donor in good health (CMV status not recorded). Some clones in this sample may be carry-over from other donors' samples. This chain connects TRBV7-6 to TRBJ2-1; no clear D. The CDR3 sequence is CASSLVGFDEQFF. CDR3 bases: TGTGCCAGCAGCTTAGTCGGATTCGATGAGCAGTTCTTC.